This TCR beta chain stems from a study of cytomegalovirus exposure and HLA in healthy donors. Study-wide background: The 100 to 150 validation repertoires and the approximately 700 first-cohort repertoires shared a platform, a later analysis reported.

Profiling relied on immunoSEQ multiplex PCR, and the TCRdb table lists in-frame clones only, not all of them. The sample has about 73,000 clones, about 95% seen once. On this clone itself: Its antigen is currently unknown. The junction does not match germline at one end; this may be a read error.

Germline values: CDR1 GTSNPN, CDR2 SVGIG (reference sequence). This CDR3 is built from 11 residues. Study-wide findings and caveats: Rare sequences made up most TCRs, while some public TCRs were found in many donors.

The genes are TRBV30 and TRBJ1-4; D call uncertain. The TCR comes from a man younger than 35 in good health and CMV-seronegative. Material for sequencing was PBMCs. For the CDR3, the DNA is TGTGCCTGGAGCCCTGGCGGCTCACTTAGTTTT. It yields the protein CAWSPGGSLSF.